The present TCR beta chain was sequenced within a study of cytomegalovirus exposure and HLA in healthy donors. Germline lookup yields CDR1 SGHDT and CDR2 YYEEEE. V lost 0 bases to trimming and J lost 9 bases; unmatched junction nucleotides: 15. The CDR3 contains 17 residues. 13 Jbeta primers and 60 Vbeta primers were used for the PCR. The repertoire was sequenced with immunoSEQ multiplex PCR; TCRdb's copy has only in-frame clones and lacks some. This sample yields over 250,000 clones, of which 86% are seen a single time; less than 4.5% belongs to the top ten. The chain carries TRBV5-6 and TRBJ2-1; TRBD2 aligns across 7 bases. The specimen was PBMCs. This receptor was obtained from a man aged 40-49 years in good health and CMV-seropositive. The CDR3 here is CASSLDAGSGVGVEQFF. CDR3 nucleotide sequence: TGTGCCAGCAGCTTGGATGCCGGGAGCGGGGTAGGGGTTGAGCAGTTCTTC.